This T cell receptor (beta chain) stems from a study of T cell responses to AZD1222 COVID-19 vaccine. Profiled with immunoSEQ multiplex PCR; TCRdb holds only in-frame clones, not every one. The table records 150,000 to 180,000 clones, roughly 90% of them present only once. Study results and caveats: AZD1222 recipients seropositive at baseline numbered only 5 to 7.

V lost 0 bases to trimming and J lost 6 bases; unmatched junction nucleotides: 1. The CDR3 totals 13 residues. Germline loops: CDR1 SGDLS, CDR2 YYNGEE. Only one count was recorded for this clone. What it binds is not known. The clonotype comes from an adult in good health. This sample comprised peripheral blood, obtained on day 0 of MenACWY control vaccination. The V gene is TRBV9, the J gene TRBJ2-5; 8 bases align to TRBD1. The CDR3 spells CASSVGTGKTQYF. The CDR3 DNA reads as TGTGCCAGCAGCGTAGGGACAGGGAAGACCCAGTACTTC. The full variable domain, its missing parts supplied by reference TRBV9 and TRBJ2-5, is DSGVTQTPKHLITATGQRVTLRCSPRSGDLSVYWYQQSLDQGLQFLIQYYNGEERAKGNILERFSAQQFPDLHSELNLSSLELGDSALYFCASSVGTGKTQYFGPGTRLLVL.